The 15 T cell receptor beta chains below were found in one sample sequenced in a study of T-cell memory formation after mild COVID-19. MiXCR, run by TCRdb on the 5' RACE reads, gives a single entry per CDR3 protein. The sample shows about 250,000 distinct CDR3 sequences, 15% of them seen only once. Material for sequencing was PBMCs or a T cell subset sorted from them (not recorded which). The source of these receptors is an adult woman who had mild COVID-19 (a few samples of this study predate the infection). Cell type and time point are not known.

The gene calls are TRBV6-5 and TRBJ1-2; unclear D gene. The CDR3 spans 13 residues. The ends were cut back, 0 bases at V and 8 bases at J, with 10 bases in the middle. Per the germline V gene, CDR1 is MNHEY and CDR2 is SVGAGI. The CDR3 loop reads CASSYSAGYGYTF. The CDR3 DNA sequence: TGTGCCAGCAGTTACTCAGCCGGGTACGGCTACACCTTC.

This clonotype was counted a few times. The V gene is TRBV7-9, the J gene TRBJ2-3, with a possible D match to TRBD2 (6 bases). The CDR3 loop spans 15 amino acids. V lost 5 bases and J lost 5, with 17 bases in between. From germline, CDR1 is SEHNR and CDR2 FQNEAQ (reference sequence). CDR3 DNA: TGTGCCAGCAGCACGGAGGGACTTCCAGGAGATACGCAGTATTTT. It translates to CASSTEGLPGDTQYF.

The chain couples TRBV29-1 to TRBJ1-1; D unclear. The V end was cut by 3 bases, the J end by 5 bases, with 13 bases between. Germline V gene sequence: CDR1 SQVTM, CDR2 ANQGSEA. CDR3 length: 13 residues. CDR3 DNA: TGCAGCGTTGATGGCGTAGGGAAGACTGAAGCTTTCTTT. Protein: CSVDGVGKTEAFF.

The chain has TRBV5-1 and TRBJ2-7; D remains unclear. This CDR3 contains 15 residues. The V and J ends lost 0 bases and 2 bases respectively, with 12 bases between them. CDR1 is SGHRS, CDR2 YFSETQ, per germline. This CDR3 is CASSLASIGPYEQYF. CDR3 sequence (DNA): TGCGCCAGCAGCTTGGCCTCGATTGGCCCCTACGAGCAGTACTTC.

This clonotype was detected a few times. This rearrangement joins TRBV3-1 to TRBJ2-2, with D hard to call. The CDR3 length is 13 residues. CDR1 LGHDT and CDR2 YNNKEL come from the germline V gene (reference sequence). The V end lost 0 bases, the J end lost 7 bases, and 6 bases lay between the germline ends. The CDR3 loop reads CASSQDLIGELFF. The CDR3 region has the DNA TGTGCCAGCAGCCAAGATTTGATCGGGGAGCTGTTTTTT.

This clonotype has just a few counts. At one boundary the junction diverges from the germline segment, which might be a read error. The chain joins TRBV7-9 to TRBJ2-3; 10 bases are shared with TRBD1. This CDR3 has 12 amino acids. Germline CDR1 and CDR2: SEHNR and FQNEAQ (reference sequence). CDR3 sequence reads: CASSLGDRGLSF. Written as DNA, the CDR3 is TGTGCCAGCAGCTTAGGGGACAGGGGCCTATCTTTT.

This clonotype has a count of ten or more. The chain joins TRBV18 to TRBJ2-7; 9 bases map to TRBD2. The germline CDR1 and CDR2 sequences are KGHSH and LQKENI. V lost 2 bases and J lost 3; bases outside the gene matches: 8. This CDR3 has 16 residues. This CDR3 reads CASSPGAGGPFYEQYF. In DNA, the CDR3 is TGTGCCAGCTCACCAGGGGCGGGAGGGCCTTTCTACGAGCAGTACTTC.

There are a few counts of this clonotype. The CDR3 is CASSLATGLEQYF. The CDR3 DNA sequence: TGTGCCAGCAGCTTAGCAACAGGGCTCGAGCAGTACTTC. This chain links TRBV7-9 with TRBJ2-7, with D possibly matching TRBD1 (6 bases). The CDR3 runs 13 residues. Germline CDR1 is SEHNR and CDR2 is FQNEAQ (reference sequence). The V end lost 0 bases, the J end lost 6 bases, and 9 bases lay between the germline ends.

The CDR3 nucleotides read TGCAGCGTTACCATGGGGACAGGGGGCCCCTACGAGCAGTACTTC. Its protein is CSVTMGTGGPYEQYF. This chain connects TRBV29-1 to TRBJ2-7, with 12 bases matching TRBD1. The germline CDR1 and CDR2 sequences are SQVTM and ANQGSEA. This CDR3 region has 15 residues. V shed 5 bases, J shed 2 bases, and the junction held 7 bases outside the gene matches.

The chain combines TRBV7-2 with TRBJ1-2, with a tentative D call TRBD1 (5 bases). V was clipped by 0 bases and J by 1 base, with 9 bases between them. Germline-derived CDR1 and CDR2 are SGHTA and FQGNSA. This CDR3 is 15 amino acids long. The CDR3 reads CASSLAHQGNYGYTF. The CDR3 coding sequence is TGTGCCAGCAGCTTAGCGCACCAGGGTAACTATGGCTACACCTTC.

This clonotype was recorded a few times. V and J are TRBV5-1 and TRBJ2-6; unclear D gene. The CDR3 length is 15 residues. Germline values: CDR1 SGHRS, CDR2 YFSETQ. The V end was cut by 3 bases, the J end by 0 bases, with 7 bases between. DNA for the CDR3: TGCGCCAGCAGCTCGGTAGTCTCTGGGGCCAACGTCCTGACTTTC. The encoded protein is CASSSVVSGANVLTF.

The sample holds a few counts of this clonotype. The chain carries TRBV12-3 or TRBV12-4 and TRBJ2-3, with 12 positions matching TRBD2. The V gene end was trimmed by 3 bases and the J gene end by 0 bases; junction bases not matched to a gene: 4. The CDR3 consists of 17 residues. CDR3 loop: CASSFGTSGFSTDTQYF. In nucleotides, the CDR3 is TGTGCCAGCAGTTTTGGGACTAGCGGGTTTAGCACAGATACGCAGTATTTT.

This clonotype was counted at least ten times. One junction end does not reproduce the germline sequence, and a read error may be involved. The CDR3 nucleotides are TGTGCCAGCTCATTCCAGGGAACAGATACGCAGTATTTT. As protein: CASSFQGTDTQYF. The V call is TRBV5-1, the J call TRBJ2-3, with D perhaps matching TRBD1 (5 bases). Germline-derived CDR1 and CDR2 are SGHRS and YFSETQ. This CDR3 has 13 residues.

V is TRBV24-1 and J is TRBJ1-2, with D maybe TRBD1 (6 bases). This CDR3 region has 13 residues. The germline gives CDR1 KGHDR, CDR2 SFDVKD. Between the trimmed V and J ends, which lost 12 bases and 5 bases, there was a span of 18 bases. CDR3 protein: CASGGGAVYGYTF. The DNA for the CDR3 is TGTGCCTCCGGTGGGGGGGCGGTGTATGGCTACACCTTC.

The chain joins TRBV3-1 to TRBJ2-3, with 11 bases identical to TRBD2. This CDR3 spans 16 amino acids. Trimming took 1 base from V and 5 from J; bases not matched to a gene: 5. The germline V gene encodes CDR1 LGHDT and CDR2 YNNKEL (reference sequence). The CDR3 DNA reads TGTGCCAGCAGCCAAGGAGGACTAGCGGGCGTAGATACGCAGTATTTT. This gives the protein CASSQGGLAGVDTQYF.